The T cell receptor (beta chain) described here comes from a study of technical replicates of blood from several donors. Per the germline V gene, CDR1 is SGHAT and CDR2 is FQNNGV. The CDR3 covers 16 residues. J gave up 8 bases and V 5 bases, and 12 bases lay outside the gene matches. The data were produced by immunoSEQ multiplex PCR, yet TCRdb's version contains in-frame clones alone and is incomplete. Of under 90,000 clones in the sample, roughly 93% are singletons; the top ten hold 0.24%. Sequencing was performed on T cells isolated from PBMCs. The clonotype was recovered from a human donor in good health. The chain uses TRBV11-2 and TRBJ2-1; 10 bases align to TRBD2. CDR3 amino acids: CASSLSASGGFDEQFF. The CDR3 DNA follows: TGTGCCAGCAGCCTTAGTGCTAGCGGGGGTTTCGATGAGCAGTTCTTC. Full variable domain (remainder filled in from reference TRBV11-2 and TRBJ2-1): EAGVAQSPRYKIIEKRQSVAFWCNPISGHATLYWYQQILGQGPKLLIQFQNNGVVDDSQLPKDRFSAERLKGVDSTLKIQPAKLEDSAVYLCASSLSASGGFDEQFFGPGTRLTVL.